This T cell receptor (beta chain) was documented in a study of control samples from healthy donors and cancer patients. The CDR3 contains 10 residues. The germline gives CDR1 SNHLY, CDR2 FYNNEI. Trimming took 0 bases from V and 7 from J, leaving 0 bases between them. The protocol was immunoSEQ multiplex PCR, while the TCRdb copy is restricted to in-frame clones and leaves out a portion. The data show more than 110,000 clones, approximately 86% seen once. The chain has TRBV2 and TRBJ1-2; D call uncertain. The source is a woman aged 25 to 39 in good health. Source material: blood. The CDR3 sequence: CASSEAGYTF. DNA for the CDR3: TGTGCCAGCAGTGAAGCTGGCTACACCTTC.